This T cell receptor beta chain was identified during a study of T cell changes during pregnancy in multiple sclerosis. Sequencing used immunoSEQ multiplex PCR; TCRdb keeps in-frame clones, though not all of them. There are 20,000 to 25,000 clones in the sample; around four fifths occur only once, and approximately 14% lies in the top ten. J was trimmed by 0 bases and V by 8 bases; bases with no gene match: 9. Germline assignment: CDR1 MNHEY and CDR2 SMNVEV (reference sequence). The CDR3 runs to 15 residues. This receptor was taken from a female donor in good health, enrolled as a control in a pregnancy study. This rearrangement joins TRBV27 to TRBJ1-1; 7 bases align to TRBD1. Sequenced here: CD8+ T cells from peripheral blood mononuclear cells, sampled in the first trimester of pregnancy. The CDR3 spells CASAPGTDMNTEAFF. The DNA for the CDR3 is TGTGCCAGCGCCCCCGGGACAGACATGAACACTGAAGCTTTCTTT.